The present TCR beta chain was sequenced within a study of blood T cell repertoires in COVID-19. Study summary: The study drew acute and convalescent COVID-19 samples from the United States, Italy and Spain. Nucleic acid was either cDNA or gDNA, and it came from T cells, B-cell-depleted T cells, or PBMCs.

The CDR3 has 17 residues. V shed 4 bases and J 5 bases; nucleotides not matched to a gene: 14. In germline, CDR1 is MNHEY, CDR2 SMNVEV (reference sequence). In the source study's methods: Reference gene primer amplification yielded estimated nucleated cell counts. Clones were read by immunoSEQ multiplex PCR, and TCRdb kept only the in-frame ones, dropping some. Clonal size and the V and J genes are those of that table, whereas D and trimming came from the DNA. This table holds 150,000 to 200,000 clones, around 80% found once. Sequencing used peripheral blood. The gene calls are TRBV27 and TRBJ2-1; 7 nucleotides align to TRBD1. The source is a woman older than 75 with active or convalescent COVID-19. CDR3 sequence: CASSSITYRGIDNEQFF. CDR3 coding DNA: TGTGCCAGCAGTTCAATTACTTACAGGGGAATCGACAATGAGCAGTTCTTC.